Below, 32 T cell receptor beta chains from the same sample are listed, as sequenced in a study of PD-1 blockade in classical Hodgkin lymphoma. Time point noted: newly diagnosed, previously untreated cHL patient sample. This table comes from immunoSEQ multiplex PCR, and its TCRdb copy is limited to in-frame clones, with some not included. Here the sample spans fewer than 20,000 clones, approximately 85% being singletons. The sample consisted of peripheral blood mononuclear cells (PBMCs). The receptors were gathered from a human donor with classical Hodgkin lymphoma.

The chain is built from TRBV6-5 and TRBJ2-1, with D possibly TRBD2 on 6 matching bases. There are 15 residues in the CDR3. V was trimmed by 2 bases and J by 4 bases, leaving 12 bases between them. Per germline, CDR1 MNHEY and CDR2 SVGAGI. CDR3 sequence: CASSYGGTAYNEQFF. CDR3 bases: TGTGCCAGCAGTTACGGGGGGACGGCATACAATGAGCAGTTCTTC.

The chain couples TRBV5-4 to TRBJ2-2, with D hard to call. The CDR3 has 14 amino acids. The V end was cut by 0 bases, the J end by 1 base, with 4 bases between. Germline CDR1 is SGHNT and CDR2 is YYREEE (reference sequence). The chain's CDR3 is CASSLVGNTGELFF. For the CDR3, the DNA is TGTGCCAGCAGCTTGGTGGGGAACACCGGGGAGCTGTTTTTT. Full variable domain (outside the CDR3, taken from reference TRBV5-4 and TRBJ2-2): ETGVTQSPTHLIKTRGQQVTLRCSSQSGHNTVSWYQQALGQGPQFIFQYYREEENGRGNFPPRFSGLQFPNYSSELNVNALELDDSALYLCASSLVGNTGELFFGEGSRLTVL.

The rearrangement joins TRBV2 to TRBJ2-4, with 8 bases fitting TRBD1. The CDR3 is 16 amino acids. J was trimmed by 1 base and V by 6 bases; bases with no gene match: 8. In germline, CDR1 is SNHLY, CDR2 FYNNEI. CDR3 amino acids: CASRLTGGLAKNIQYF. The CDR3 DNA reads TGTGCCAGCAGACTCACAGGGGGGCTGGCCAAAAACATTCAGTACTTC.

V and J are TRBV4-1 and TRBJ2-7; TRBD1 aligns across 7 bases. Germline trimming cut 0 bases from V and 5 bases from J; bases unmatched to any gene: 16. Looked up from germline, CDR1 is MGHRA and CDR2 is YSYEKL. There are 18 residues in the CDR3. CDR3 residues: CASSQDEKGAGWNDEQYF. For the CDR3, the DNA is TGCGCCAGCAGCCAAGATGAAAAGGGGGCAGGGTGGAATGACGAGCAGTACTTC.

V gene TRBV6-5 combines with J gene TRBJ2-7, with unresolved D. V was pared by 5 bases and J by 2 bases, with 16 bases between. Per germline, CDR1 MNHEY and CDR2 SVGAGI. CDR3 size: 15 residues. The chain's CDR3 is CASSPSLAAPYEQYF. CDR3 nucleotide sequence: TGTGCCAGCAGTCCATCGTTGGCCGCCCCCTACGAGCAGTACTTC.

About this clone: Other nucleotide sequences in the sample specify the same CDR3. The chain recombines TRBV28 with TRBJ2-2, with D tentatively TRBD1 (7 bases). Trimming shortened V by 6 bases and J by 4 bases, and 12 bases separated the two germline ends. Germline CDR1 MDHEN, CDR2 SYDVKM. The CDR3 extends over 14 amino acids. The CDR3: CASRRQGGTGELFF. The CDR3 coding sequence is TGTGCCAGCAGACGGCAGGGGGGCACCGGGGAGCTGTTTTTT.

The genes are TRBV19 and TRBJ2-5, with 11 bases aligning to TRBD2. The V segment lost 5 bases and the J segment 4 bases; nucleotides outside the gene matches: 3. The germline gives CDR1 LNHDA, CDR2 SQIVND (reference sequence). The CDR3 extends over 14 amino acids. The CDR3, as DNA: TGTGCCAGTAGTGGTAGCGGGAGGGCAGAGACCCAGTACTTC. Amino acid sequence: CASSGSGRAETQYF.

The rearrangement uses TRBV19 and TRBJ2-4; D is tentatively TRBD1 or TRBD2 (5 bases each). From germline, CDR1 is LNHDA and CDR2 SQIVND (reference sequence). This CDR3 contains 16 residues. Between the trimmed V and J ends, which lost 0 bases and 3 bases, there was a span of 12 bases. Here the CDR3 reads CASSIDTGGGKNIQYF. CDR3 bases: TGTGCCAGTAGTATAGATACTGGGGGTGGCAAAAACATTCAGTACTTC.

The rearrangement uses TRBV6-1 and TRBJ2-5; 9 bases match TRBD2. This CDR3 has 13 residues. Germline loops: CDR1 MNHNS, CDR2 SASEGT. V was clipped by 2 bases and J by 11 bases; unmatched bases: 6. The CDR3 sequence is CASSERGLAKQYF. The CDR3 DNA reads TGTGCCAGCAGTGAACGTGGACTAGCGAAGCAGTACTTC.

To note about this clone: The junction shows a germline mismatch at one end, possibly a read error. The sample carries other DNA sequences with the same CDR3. DNA of the CDR3: TGTGCCAGCAGCCAAGGGAGAGAGGGCACAGATACGCAGTATTTT. The encoded protein is CASSQGREGTDTQYF. The rearrangement links TRBV4-1 to TRBJ2-3; D perhaps matches TRBD2 (5 bases). The germline V gene has CDR1 MGHRA and CDR2 YSYEKL. CDR3 length equals 15 residues.

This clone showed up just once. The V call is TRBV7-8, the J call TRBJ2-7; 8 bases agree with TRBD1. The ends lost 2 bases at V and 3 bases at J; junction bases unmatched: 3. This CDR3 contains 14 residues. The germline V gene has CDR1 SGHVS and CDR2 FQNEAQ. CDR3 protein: CASSLQGAIYEQYF. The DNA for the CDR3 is TGTGCCAGCAGCTTACAGGGGGCGATCTACGAGCAGTACTTC. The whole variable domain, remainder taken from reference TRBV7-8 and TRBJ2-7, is GAGVSQSPRYKVAKRGQDVALRCDPISGHVSLFWYQQALGQGPEFLTYFQNEAQLDKSGLPSDRFFAERPEGSVSTLKIQRTQQEDSAVYLCASSLQGAIYEQYFGPGTRLTVT.

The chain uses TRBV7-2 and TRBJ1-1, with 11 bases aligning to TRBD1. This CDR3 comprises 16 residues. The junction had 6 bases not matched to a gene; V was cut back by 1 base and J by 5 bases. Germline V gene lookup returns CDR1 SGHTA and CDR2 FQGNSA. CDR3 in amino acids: CASSLVGGQGVTEAFF. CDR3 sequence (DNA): TGTGCCAGCAGCTTAGTGGGGGGACAGGGGGTAACTGAAGCTTTCTTT.

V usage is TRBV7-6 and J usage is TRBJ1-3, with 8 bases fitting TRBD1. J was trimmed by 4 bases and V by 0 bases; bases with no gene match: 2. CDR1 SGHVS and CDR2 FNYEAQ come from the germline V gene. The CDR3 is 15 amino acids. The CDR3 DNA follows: TGTGCCAGCAGCTTAGCGGACAGGGCCGGAAACACCATATATTTT. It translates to CASSLADRAGNTIYF.

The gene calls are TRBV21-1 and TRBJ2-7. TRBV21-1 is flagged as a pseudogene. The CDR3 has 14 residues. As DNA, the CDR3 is TGTGCCAGCAGCATTCGGGACCGCAACTACGAGCAGTACTTC. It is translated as CASSIRDRNYEQYF.

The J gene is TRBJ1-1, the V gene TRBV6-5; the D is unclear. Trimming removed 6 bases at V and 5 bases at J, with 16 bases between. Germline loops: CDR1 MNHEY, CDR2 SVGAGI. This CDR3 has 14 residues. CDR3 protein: CASRPGMVLTEAFF. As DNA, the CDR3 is TGTGCCAGCAGGCCCGGCATGGTGCTGACTGAAGCTTTCTTT.

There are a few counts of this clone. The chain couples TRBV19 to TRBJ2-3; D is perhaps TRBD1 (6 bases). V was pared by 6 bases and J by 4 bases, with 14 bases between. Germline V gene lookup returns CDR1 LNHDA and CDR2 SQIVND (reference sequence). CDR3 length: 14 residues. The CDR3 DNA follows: TGTGCCAGTAGGACCACAGGGACCGCAGATACGCAGTATTTT. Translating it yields CASRTTGTADTQYF.

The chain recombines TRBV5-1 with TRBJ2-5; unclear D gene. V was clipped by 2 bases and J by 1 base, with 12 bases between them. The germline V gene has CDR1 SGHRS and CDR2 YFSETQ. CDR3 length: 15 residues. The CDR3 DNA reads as TGCGCCAGCAGCTTAAGTTCGGGCACCCAAGAGACCCAGTACTTC. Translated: CASSLSSGTQETQYF.

Written as DNA, the CDR3 is TGTGCCAGCTCACCGGCTGGACACACTGAAGCTTTCTTT. Amino acid sequence: CASSPAGHTEAFF. The chain couples TRBV18 to TRBJ1-1; D is unclear. V dropped 3 bases and J dropped 3 bases, with 8 bases sitting between them. Germline lookup yields CDR1 KGHSH and CDR2 LQKENI. The CDR3 sequence is 13 residues long.

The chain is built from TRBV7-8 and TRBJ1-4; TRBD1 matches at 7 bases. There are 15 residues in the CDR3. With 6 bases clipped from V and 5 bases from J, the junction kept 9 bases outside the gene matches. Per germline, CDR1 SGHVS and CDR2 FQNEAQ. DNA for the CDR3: TGTGCCAGCAGGGATCCGGGACAGCCCAATGAAAAACTGTTTTTT. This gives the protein CASRDPGQPNEKLFF.

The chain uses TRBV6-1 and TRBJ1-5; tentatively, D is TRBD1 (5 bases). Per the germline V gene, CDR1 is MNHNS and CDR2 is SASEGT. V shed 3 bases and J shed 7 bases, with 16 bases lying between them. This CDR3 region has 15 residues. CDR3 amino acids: CASSEGVSTGQPQHF. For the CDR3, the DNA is TGTGCCAGCAGTGAGGGGGTGAGTACGGGGCAGCCCCAGCATTTT.

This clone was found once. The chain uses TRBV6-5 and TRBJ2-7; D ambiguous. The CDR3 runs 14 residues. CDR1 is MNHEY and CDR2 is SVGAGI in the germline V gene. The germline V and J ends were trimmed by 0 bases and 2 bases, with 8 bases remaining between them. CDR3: CASSYSSVTYEQYF. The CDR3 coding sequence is TGTGCCAGCAGTTACTCTTCCGTAACCTACGAGCAGTACTTC.

This CDR3 reads CASSMYPTGVGADTQYF. The CDR3 region has the DNA TGTGCCAGTAGTATGTACCCGACGGGGGTCGGGGCAGATACGCAGTATTTT. J is TRBJ2-3 and V is TRBV19, with a possible D match to TRBD2 (6 bases). The germline V gene encodes CDR1 LNHDA and CDR2 SQIVND (reference sequence). Trimming stripped 3 bases from V and 4 bases from J, with 20 bases between. The CDR3 contains 17 residues.

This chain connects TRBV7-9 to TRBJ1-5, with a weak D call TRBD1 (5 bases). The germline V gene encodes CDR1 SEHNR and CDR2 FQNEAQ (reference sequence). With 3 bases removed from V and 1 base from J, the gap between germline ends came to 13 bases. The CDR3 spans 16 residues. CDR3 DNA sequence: TGTGCCAGCAGCTTCGGTAGCGGGACGAGCAATCAGCCCCAGCATTTT. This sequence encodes CASSFGSGTSNQPQHF.

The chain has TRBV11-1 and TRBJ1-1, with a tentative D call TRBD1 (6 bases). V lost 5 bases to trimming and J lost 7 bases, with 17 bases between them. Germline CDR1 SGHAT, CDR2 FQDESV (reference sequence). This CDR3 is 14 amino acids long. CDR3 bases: TGTGCCAGCAGCATGCGGACAGCCTATGATGAAGCTTTCTTT. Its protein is CASSMRTAYDEAFF.

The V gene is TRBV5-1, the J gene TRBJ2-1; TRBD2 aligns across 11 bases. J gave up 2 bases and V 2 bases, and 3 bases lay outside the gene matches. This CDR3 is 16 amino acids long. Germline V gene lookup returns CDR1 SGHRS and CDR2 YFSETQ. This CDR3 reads CASSFGSGRAYNEQFF. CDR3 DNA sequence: TGCGCCAGCAGCTTTGGTAGCGGGAGGGCCTACAATGAGCAGTTCTTC.

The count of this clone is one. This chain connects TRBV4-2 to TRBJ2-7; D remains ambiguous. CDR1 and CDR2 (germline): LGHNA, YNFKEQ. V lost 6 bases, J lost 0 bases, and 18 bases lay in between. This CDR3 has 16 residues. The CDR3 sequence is CASRREVGGSSYEQYF. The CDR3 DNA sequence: TGTGCCAGCAGACGCGAGGTTGGCGGAAGCTCCTACGAGCAGTACTTC.

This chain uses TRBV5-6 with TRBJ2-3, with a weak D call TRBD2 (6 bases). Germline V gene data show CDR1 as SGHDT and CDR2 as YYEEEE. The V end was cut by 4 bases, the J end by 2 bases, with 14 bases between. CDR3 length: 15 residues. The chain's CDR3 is CASSVDSGHTDTQYF. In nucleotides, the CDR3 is TGTGCCAGCAGCGTCGATAGCGGACACACAGATACGCAGTATTTT.

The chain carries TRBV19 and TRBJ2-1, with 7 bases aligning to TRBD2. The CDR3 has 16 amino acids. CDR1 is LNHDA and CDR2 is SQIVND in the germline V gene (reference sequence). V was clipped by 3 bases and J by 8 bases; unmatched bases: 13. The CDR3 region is CASSMDRDYRSDEQFF. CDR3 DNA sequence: TGTGCCAGTAGTATGGACCGGGACTACAGGTCTGATGAGCAGTTCTTC.

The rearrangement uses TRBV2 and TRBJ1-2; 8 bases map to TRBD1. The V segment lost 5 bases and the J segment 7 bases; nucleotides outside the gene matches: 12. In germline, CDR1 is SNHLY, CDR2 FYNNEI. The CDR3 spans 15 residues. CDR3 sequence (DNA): TGTGCCAGCAGTCCCCCAGGGGGCCTGGGCTTTGGCTACACCTTC. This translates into CASSPPGGLGFGYTF.

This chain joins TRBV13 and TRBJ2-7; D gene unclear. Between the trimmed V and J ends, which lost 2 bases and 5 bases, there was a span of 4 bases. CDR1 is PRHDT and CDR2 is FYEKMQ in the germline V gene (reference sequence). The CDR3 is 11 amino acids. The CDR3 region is CASSLLNEQYF. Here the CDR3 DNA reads TGTGCCAGCAGCTTACTCAACGAGCAGTACTTC.

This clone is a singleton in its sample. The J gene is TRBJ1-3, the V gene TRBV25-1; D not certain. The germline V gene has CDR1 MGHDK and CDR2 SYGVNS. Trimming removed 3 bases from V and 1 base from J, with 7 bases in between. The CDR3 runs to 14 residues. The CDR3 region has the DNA TGTGCCAGCAGTGAGATGGGGTCTGGAAACACCATATATTTT. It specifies CASSEMGSGNTIYF.

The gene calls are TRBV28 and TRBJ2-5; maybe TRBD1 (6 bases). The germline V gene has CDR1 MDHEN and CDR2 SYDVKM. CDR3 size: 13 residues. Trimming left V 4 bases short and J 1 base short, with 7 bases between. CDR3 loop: CASSWTVQETQYF. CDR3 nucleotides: TGTGCCAGCAGTTGGACAGTCCAAGAGACCCAGTACTTC.